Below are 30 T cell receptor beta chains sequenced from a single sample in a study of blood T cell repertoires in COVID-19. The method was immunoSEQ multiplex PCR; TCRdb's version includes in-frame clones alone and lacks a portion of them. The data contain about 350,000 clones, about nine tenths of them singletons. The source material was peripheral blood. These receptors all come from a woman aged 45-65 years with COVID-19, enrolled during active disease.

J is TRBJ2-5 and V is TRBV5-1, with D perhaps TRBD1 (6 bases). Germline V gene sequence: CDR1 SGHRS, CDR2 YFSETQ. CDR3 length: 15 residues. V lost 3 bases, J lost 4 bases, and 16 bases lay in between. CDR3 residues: CASSSSQGLRETQYF. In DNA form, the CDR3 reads TGCGCCAGCAGCTCCTCACAGGGCTTGAGAGAGACCCAGTACTTC.

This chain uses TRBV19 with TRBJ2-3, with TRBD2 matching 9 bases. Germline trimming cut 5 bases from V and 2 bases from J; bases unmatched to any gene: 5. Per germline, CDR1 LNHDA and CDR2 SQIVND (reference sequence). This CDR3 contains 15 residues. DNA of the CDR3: TGTGCCAGTAGTCCGCTAGCGGGGTCCACAGATACGCAGTATTTT. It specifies CASSPLAGSTDTQYF.

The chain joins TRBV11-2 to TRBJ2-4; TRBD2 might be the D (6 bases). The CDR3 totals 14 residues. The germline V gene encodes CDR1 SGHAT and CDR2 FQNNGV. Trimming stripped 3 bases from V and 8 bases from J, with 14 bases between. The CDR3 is CASSFRATGDIQYF. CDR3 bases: TGTGCCAGCAGCTTCAGGGCTACGGGAGACATTCAGTACTTC.

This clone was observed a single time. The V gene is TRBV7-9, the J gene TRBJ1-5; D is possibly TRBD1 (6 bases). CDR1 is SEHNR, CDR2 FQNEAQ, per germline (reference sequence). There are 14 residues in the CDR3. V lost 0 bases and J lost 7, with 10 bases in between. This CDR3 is CASSLAGARQPQHF. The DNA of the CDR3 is TGTGCCAGCAGCTTAGCGGGGGCGAGGCAGCCCCAGCATTTT.

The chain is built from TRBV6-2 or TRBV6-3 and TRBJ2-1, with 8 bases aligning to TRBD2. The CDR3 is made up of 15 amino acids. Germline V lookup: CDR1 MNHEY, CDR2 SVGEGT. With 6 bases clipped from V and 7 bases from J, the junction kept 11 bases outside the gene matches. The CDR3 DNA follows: TGTGCCAGCAGCCCCCTCAGCGGGAGTGGTAATGAGCAGTTCTTC. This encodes CASSPLSGSGNEQFF.

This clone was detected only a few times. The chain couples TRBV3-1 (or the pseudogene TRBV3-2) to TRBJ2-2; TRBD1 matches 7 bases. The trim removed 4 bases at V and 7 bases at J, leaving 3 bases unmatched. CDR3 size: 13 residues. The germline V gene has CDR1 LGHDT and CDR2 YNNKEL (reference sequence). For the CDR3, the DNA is TGTGCCAGCAGCCCATACAGGGGCGGGGAGCTGTTTTTT. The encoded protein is CASSPYRGGELFF.

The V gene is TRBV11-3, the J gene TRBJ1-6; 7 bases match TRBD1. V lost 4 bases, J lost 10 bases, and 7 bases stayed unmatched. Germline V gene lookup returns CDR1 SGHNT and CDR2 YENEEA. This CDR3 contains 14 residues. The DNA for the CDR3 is TGTGCCAGCAGCTCGGACAGGCCTGGCTCACCCCTCCACTTT. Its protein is CASSSDRPGSPLHF.

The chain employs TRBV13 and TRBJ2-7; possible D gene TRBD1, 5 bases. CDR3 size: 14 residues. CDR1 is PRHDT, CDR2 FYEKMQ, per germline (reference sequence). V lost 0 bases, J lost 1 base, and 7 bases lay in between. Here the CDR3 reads CASSLGGQSYEQYF. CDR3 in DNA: TGTGCCAGCAGCTTAGGGGGGCAGTCCTACGAGCAGTACTTC.

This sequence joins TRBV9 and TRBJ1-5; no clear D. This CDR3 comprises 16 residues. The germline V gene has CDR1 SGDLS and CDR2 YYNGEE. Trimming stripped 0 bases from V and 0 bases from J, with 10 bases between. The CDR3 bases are TGTGCCAGCAGCGTAGGGTCCGGTTATAGCAATCAGCCCCAGCATTTT. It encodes CASSVGSGYSNQPQHF.

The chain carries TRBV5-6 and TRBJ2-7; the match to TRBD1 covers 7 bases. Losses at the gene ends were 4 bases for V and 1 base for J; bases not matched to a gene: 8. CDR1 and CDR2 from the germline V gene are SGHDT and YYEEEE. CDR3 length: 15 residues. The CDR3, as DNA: TGTGCCAGCAGCCGTAGGACAGGATATTCCTACGAGCAGTACTTC. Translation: CASSRRTGYSYEQYF.

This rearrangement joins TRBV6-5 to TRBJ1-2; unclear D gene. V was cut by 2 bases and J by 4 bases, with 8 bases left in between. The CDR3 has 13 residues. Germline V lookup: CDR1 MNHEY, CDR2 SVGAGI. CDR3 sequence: CASSYAGLYGYTF. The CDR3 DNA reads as TGTGCCAGCAGTTACGCCGGACTCTATGGCTACACCTTC.

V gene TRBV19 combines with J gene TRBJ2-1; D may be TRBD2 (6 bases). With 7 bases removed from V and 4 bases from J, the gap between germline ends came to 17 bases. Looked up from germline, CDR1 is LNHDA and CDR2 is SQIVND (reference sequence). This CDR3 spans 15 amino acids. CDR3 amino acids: CASKNDKGRYNEQFF. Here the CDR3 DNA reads TGTGCCAGTAAAAACGACAAGGGGAGGTACAATGAGCAGTTCTTC.

The CDR3, as DNA: TGTGCCAGCAGCCAAGATCCAGCGGGAGTCCCCACTCTCACAGATACGCAGTATTTT. This sequence encodes CASSQDPAGVPTLTDTQYF. V usage is TRBV4-2 and J usage is TRBJ2-3, with 8 positions matching TRBD2. Germline CDR1 is LGHNA and CDR2 is YNFKEQ. V was pared by 0 bases and J by 2 bases, with 13 bases of the junction left unmatched. The CDR3 sequence is 19 residues long.

CDR3 bases: TGTGCCAGTAGTATAGATCTAAACAGGGTGGGTGAAGCTTTCTTT. This encodes CASSIDLNRVGEAFF. The chain couples TRBV19 to TRBJ1-1; possibly TRBD1 for D (6 bases). CDR1 and CDR2 (germline): LNHDA, SQIVND (reference sequence). Trimming took off 0 bases at V and 7 bases at J, with 15 bases between the two ends. The CDR3 has 15 residues.

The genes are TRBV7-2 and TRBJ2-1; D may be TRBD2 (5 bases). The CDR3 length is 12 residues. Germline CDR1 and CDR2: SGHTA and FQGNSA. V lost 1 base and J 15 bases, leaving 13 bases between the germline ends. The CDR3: CASSLEGPSGFF. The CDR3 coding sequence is TGTGCCAGCAGCTTAGAGGGCCCGAGCGGGTTCTTC.

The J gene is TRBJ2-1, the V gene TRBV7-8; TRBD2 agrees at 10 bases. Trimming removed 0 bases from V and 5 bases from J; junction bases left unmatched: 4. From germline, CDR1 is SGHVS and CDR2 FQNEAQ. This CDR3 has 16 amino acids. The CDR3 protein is CASSLARTSGDNEQFF. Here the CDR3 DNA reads TGTGCCAGCAGCTTAGCGCGGACTAGCGGAGACAATGAGCAGTTCTTC.

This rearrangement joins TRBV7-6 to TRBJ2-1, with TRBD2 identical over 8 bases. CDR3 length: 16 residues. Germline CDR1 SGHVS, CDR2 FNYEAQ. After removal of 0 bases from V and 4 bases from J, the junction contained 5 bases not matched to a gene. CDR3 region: CASSLAASGYYNEQFF. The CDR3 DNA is TGTGCCAGCAGCTTAGCGGCTAGCGGGTATTACAATGAGCAGTTCTTC.

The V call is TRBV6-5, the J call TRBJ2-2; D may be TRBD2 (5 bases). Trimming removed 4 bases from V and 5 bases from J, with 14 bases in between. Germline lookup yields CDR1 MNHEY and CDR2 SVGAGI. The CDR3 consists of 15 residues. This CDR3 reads CASSSGASTTGELFF. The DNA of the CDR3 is TGTGCCAGCAGTTCCGGCGCTAGCACTACCGGGGAGCTGTTTTTT.

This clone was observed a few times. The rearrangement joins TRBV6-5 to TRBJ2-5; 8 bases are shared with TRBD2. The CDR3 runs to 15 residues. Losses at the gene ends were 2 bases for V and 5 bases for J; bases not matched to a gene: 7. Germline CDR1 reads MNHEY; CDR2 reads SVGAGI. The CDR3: CASSYPGLGMETQYF. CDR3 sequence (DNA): TGTGCCAGCAGTTACCCGGGACTAGGCATGGAGACCCAGTACTTC.

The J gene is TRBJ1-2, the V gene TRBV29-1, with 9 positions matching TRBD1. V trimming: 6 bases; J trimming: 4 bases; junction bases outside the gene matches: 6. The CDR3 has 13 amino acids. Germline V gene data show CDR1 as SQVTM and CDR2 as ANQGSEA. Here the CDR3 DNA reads TGCAGCGTGGGGGGACAGGGTCGCTATGGCTACACCTTC. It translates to CSVGGQGRYGYTF.

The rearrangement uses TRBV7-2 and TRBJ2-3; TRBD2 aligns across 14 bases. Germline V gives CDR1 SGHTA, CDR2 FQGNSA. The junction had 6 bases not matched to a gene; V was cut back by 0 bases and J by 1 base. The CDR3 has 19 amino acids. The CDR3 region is CASSLAMTSGRGGTDTQYF. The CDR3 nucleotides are TGTGCCAGCAGCTTAGCGATGACTAGCGGGAGGGGGGGCACAGATACGCAGTATTTT.

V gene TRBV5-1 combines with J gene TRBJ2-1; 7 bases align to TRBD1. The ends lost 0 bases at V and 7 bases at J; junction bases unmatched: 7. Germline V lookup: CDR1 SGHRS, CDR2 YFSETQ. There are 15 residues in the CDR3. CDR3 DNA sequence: TGCGCCAGCAGCTTGGAAGGACAGGTGGAAAATGAGCAGTTCTTC. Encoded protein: CASSLEGQVENEQFF. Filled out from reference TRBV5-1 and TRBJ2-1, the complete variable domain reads KAGVTQTPRYLIKTRGQQVTLSCSPISGHRSVSWYQQTPGQGLQFLFEYFSETQRNKGNFPGRFSGRQFSNSRSEMNVSTLELGDSALYLCASSLEGQVENEQFFGPGTRLTVL.

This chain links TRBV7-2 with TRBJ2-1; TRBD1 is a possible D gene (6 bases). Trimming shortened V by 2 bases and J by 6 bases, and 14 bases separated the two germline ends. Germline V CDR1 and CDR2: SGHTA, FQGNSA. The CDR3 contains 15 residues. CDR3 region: CASSLLTGIGNEQFF. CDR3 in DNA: TGTGCCAGCAGCTTATTAACAGGGATTGGCAATGAGCAGTTCTTC.

The CDR3 DNA reads TGTGCCAGCAGCGAAGGGACAGCAAGCTTCGGCGAGCAGTACTTC. As protein: CASSEGTASFGEQYF. The chain recombines TRBV7-6 with TRBJ2-7; TRBD1 agrees at 7 bases. Per germline, CDR1 SGHVS and CDR2 FNYEAQ. Losses at the gene ends were 5 bases for V and 6 bases for J; bases not matched to a gene: 13. The CDR3 length is 15 residues.

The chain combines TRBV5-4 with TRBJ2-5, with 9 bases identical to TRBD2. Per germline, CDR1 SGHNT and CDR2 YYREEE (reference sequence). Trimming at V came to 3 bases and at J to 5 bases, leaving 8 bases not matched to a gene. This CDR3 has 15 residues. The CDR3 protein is CASSWGTSFWETQYF. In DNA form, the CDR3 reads TGTGCCAGCAGCTGGGGGACTAGCTTCTGGGAGACCCAGTACTTC. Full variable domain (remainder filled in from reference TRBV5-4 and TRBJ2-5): ETGVTQSPTHLIKTRGQQVTLRCSSQSGHNTVSWYQQALGQGPQFIFQYYREEENGRGNFPPRFSGLQFPNYSSELNVNALELDDSALYLCASSWGTSFWETQYFGPGTRLLVL.

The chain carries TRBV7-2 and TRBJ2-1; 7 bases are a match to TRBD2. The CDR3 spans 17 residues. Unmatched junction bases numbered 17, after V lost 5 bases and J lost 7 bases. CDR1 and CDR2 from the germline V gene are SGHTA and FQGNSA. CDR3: CASSQRSGPTTRNEQFF. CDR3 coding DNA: TGTGCCAGCAGCCAACGTAGCGGGCCTACCACTCGGAATGAGCAGTTCTTC.

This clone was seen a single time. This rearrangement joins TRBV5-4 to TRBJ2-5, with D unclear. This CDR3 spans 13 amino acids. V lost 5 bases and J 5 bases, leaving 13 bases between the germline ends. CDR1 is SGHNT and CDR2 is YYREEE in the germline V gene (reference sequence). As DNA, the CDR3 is TGTGCCAGCAGTGGAAGCGCCGGGGAGACCCAGTACTTC. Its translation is CASSGSAGETQYF.

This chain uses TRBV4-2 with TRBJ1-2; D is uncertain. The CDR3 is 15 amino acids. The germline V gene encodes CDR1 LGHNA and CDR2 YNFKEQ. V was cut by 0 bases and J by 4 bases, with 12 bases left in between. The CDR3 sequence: CASSQELGRTYGYTF. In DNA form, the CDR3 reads TGTGCCAGCAGCCAAGAACTAGGACGAACCTATGGCTACACCTTC.

The CDR3 sequence: CASSQATGGNNEQFF. The DNA for the CDR3 is TGTGCCAGCAGCCAGGCTACGGGAGGGAACAATGAGCAGTTCTTC. The J gene is TRBJ2-1, the V gene TRBV14, with 8 bases lining up with TRBD2. The V and J ends lost 3 bases and 5 bases, in that order; junction bases with no gene match: 6. The CDR3 totals 15 residues. The germline CDR1 and CDR2 sequences are SGHDN and FVKESK.

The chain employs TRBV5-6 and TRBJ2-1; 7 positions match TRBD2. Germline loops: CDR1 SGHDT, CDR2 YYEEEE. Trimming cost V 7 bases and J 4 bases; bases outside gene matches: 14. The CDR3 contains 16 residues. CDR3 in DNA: TGTGCCAGCGTCCGAATTTCTAGCGGTGTATACAATGAGCAGTTCTTC. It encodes CASVRISSGVYNEQFF.